These 15 T cell receptor beta chains were all obtained from the same sample, sequenced in a study of T cell repertoires in cytomegalovirus infection. MiXCR, applied by TCRdb to the reads, yields one record per CDR3 protein. The sample shows around 530,000 distinct CDR3 sequences, approximately 26% of them seen only once. What was sequenced was PBMCs. The source of these receptors is a human donor in good health (CMV status not recorded). Some clones in this sample may be carry-over from other donors' samples.

The chain carries TRBV4-3 and TRBJ1-4; the match to TRBD1 covers 10 bases. The junction had 4 bases not matched to a gene; V was cut back by 1 base and J by 5 bases. This CDR3 has 16 amino acids. Per germline, CDR1 LGHNA and CDR2 YSLEER. CDR3 residues: CASSQATGGLNEKLFF. The CDR3 coding sequence is TGCGCCAGCAGCCAAGCGACAGGGGGCCTAAATGAAAAACTGTTTTTT.

The table lists this clonotype with a few counts. The chain uses TRBV27 and TRBJ2-3, with TRBD2 identical over 14 bases. CDR3 length equals 15 residues. Trimming took 7 bases from V and 6 from J; bases not matched to a gene: 6. From germline, CDR1 is MNHEY and CDR2 SMNVEV (reference sequence). CDR3 bases: TGTGCCAGCACCCAGGGACTAGCGGGAGCGGATACGCAGTATTTT. Its protein is CASTQGLAGADTQYF.

The chain uses TRBV20-1 and TRBJ2-1; 9 bases agree with TRBD2. The CDR3 is made up of 15 amino acids. Germline trimming cut 6 bases from V and 4 bases from J; bases unmatched to any gene: 10. Per germline, CDR1 DFQATT and CDR2 SNEGSKA (reference sequence). Here the CDR3 reads CSAPPLAGYYNEQFF. Here the CDR3 DNA reads TGCAGTGCGCCGCCTCTAGCGGGGTATTACAATGAGCAGTTCTTC.

This sequence joins TRBV4-1 and TRBJ2-5; 12 bases match TRBD2. The CDR3 runs 16 residues. V lost 4 bases to trimming and J lost 2 bases; unmatched junction nucleotides: 5. Germline V gene lookup returns CDR1 MGHRA and CDR2 YSYEKL. The CDR3 DNA follows: TGCGCCAGCAGCCTGCCGCTAGCGGGAGGGCAAGAGACCCAGTACTTC. Amino acids: CASSLPLAGGQETQYF.

This clonotype was seen more than once but under ten times. The V gene is TRBV27, the J gene TRBJ2-1; the D gene is possibly TRBD2 (7 bases). Between the trimmed V and J ends, which lost 2 bases and 6 bases, there was a span of 14 bases. Per germline, CDR1 MNHEY and CDR2 SMNVEV (reference sequence). This CDR3 is 15 amino acids long. Written as DNA, the CDR3 is TGTGCCAGCAGTTTAGGGGGGGCGCGTTTCAATGAGCAGTTCTTC. Encoded protein: CASSLGGARFNEQFF.

This clonotype was recorded many times. This chain uses TRBV7-2 with TRBJ1-1, with 7 bases fitting TRBD1. V dropped 5 bases and J dropped 4; count of bases not matched to a gene: 13. Per the germline V gene, CDR1 is SGHTA and CDR2 is FQGNSA. The CDR3 consists of 16 residues. The CDR3 spells CASSRRGVAVGTEAFF. CDR3 nucleotide sequence: TGTGCCAGCAGCCGCAGGGGGGTGGCGGTAGGCACTGAAGCTTTCTTT.

This clonotype was recorded many times. The chain is built from TRBV7-2 and TRBJ2-1, with 10 nucleotides matching TRBD2. The junction had 1 base not matched to a gene; V was cut back by 1 base and J by 4 bases. The germline V gene encodes CDR1 SGHTA and CDR2 FQGNSA. The CDR3 is 15 amino acids. CDR3 residues: CASSLELAGYNEQFF. The CDR3 nucleotides are TGTGCCAGCAGCTTAGAACTAGCGGGATACAATGAGCAGTTCTTC.

This clonotype was seen ten or more times. The V and J genes are TRBV12-3 or TRBV12-4 and TRBJ1-2, with 7 bases identical to TRBD1. The CDR3 is 14 amino acids. After removal of 3 bases from V and 4 bases from J, the junction contained 5 bases not matched to a gene. CDR3 sequence (DNA): TGTGCCAGCAGTTTGAATGAGGGGGCCTATGGCTACACCTTC. It encodes CASSLNEGAYGYTF.

The table lists this clonotype with many counts. This chain joins TRBV6-2 or TRBV6-3 and TRBJ2-7, with D possibly matching TRBD1 (6 bases). CDR3 length: 14 residues. The V gene lost 0 bases and the J gene lost 3 bases, with 9 bases spanning the gap. The germline V gene has CDR1 MNHEY and CDR2 SVGEGT. DNA for the CDR3: TGTGCCAGCAGTTACTCGGACAGCCTCTACGAGCAGTACTTC. This translates into CASSYSDSLYEQYF.

This clonotype was seen only a few times. This chain links TRBV6-5 with TRBJ1-2; the D gene is possibly TRBD1 (6 bases). CDR1 and CDR2 from the germline V gene are MNHEY and SVGAGI. The CDR3 sequence is 16 residues long. V was clipped by 0 bases and J by 4 bases, with 15 bases between them. The CDR3 loop reads CASSYSTGGQGYGYTF. The CDR3 region has the DNA TGTGCCAGCAGTTACTCGACCGGGGGGCAGGGCTATGGCTACACCTTC.

The chain joins TRBV2 to TRBJ2-1; the D call may be TRBD1 or TRBD2 (5 bases each). The CDR3 is 16 amino acids. CDR1 is SNHLY and CDR2 is FYNNEI in the germline V gene. V lost 6 bases to trimming and J lost 4 bases, with 19 bases between them. Written as DNA, the CDR3 is TGTGCCAGCAGGGGGACGTCGGAAAGTAAATACAATGAGCAGTTCTTC. Translation: CASRGTSESKYNEQFF.

This clonotype was seen a handful of times. V is TRBV27 and J is TRBJ2-3, with D maybe TRBD2 (6 bases). This CDR3 spans 16 amino acids. Germline assignment: CDR1 MNHEY and CDR2 SMNVEV (reference sequence). V shed 5 bases and J shed 4 bases, with 19 bases lying between them. The CDR3 sequence: CASSPWRGGGSDTQYF. The CDR3 coding sequence is TGTGCCAGCAGTCCATGGAGGGGTGGCGGCTCAGATACGCAGTATTTT.

The rearrangement links TRBV6-5 to TRBJ2-1; TRBD2 matches at 8 bases. V shed 2 bases and J 0 bases; nucleotides not matched to a gene: 6. CDR3 size: 17 residues. Germline CDR1 is MNHEY and CDR2 is SVGAGI. The chain's CDR3 is CASSYLTSGRSYNEQFF. In nucleotides, the CDR3 is TGTGCCAGCAGTTACCTTACTAGCGGCCGCTCCTACAATGAGCAGTTCTTC.

This chain links TRBV20-1 with TRBJ2-6, with D unresolved. Germline V CDR1 and CDR2: DFQATT, SNEGSKA (reference sequence). CDR3 length: 13 amino acids. V lost 5 bases to trimming and J lost 0 bases, with 5 bases between them. CDR3 protein: CSAYPSGANVLTF. In nucleotides, the CDR3 is TGCAGTGCTTATCCCTCTGGGGCCAACGTCCTGACTTTC.

This rearrangement joins TRBV7-2 to TRBJ2-7, with 8 bases lining up with TRBD1. The CDR3 runs 18 residues. Unmatched junction bases numbered 19, after V lost 5 bases and J lost 4 bases. The germline V gene has CDR1 SGHTA and CDR2 FQGNSA. This chain's CDR3 is CASSVLSPMDRVGYEQYF. CDR3 DNA sequence: TGTGCCAGCAGCGTGCTCAGCCCAATGGACAGGGTGGGGTACGAGCAGTACTTC.